This T cell receptor (beta chain) was sequenced for a study of T cell changes during pregnancy in multiple sclerosis. Germline lookup yields CDR1 MNHEY and CDR2 SVGAGI. CDR3 size: 15 residues. J gave up 3 bases and V 4 bases, and 7 bases lay outside the gene matches. TCRdb's table, derived via immunoSEQ multiplex PCR, lists solely in-frame clones and lacks some. The table lists about 40,000 clones, about nine tenths of them singletons. The material sequenced was CD4+ T cells from peripheral blood mononuclear cells, taken in the third trimester of pregnancy. The V gene is TRBV6-5, the J gene TRBJ1-2; 8 positions match TRBD1. The clonotype comes from a female donor with multiple sclerosis, enrolled in a pregnancy study. CDR3 sequence reads: CASSSTDRVDYGYTF. The CDR3 DNA is TGTGCCAGCAGTTCCACGGACAGGGTAGACTATGGCTACACCTTC.